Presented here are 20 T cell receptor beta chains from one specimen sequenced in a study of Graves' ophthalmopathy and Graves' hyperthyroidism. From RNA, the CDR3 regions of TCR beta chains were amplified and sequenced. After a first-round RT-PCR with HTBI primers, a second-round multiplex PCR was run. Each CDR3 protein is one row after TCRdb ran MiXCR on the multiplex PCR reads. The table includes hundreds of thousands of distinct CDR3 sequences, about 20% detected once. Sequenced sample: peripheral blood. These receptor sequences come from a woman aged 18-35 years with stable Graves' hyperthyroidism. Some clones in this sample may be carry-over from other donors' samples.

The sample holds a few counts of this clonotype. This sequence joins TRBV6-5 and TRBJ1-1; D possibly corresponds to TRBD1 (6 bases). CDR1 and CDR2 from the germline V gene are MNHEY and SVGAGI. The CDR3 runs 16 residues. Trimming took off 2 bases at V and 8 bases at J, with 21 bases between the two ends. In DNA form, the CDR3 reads TGTGCCAGCAGTTACACGGTAGACAACTTAGACAGGGAAGCTTTCTTT. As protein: CASSYTVDNLDREAFF.

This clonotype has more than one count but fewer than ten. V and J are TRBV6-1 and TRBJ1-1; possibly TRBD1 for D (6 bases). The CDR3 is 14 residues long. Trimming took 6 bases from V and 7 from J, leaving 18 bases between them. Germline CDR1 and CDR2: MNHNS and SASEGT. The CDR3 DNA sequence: TGTGCCAGCAGAGGGACCGGGACACCGGATGAAGCTTTCTTT. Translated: CASRGTGTPDEAFF.

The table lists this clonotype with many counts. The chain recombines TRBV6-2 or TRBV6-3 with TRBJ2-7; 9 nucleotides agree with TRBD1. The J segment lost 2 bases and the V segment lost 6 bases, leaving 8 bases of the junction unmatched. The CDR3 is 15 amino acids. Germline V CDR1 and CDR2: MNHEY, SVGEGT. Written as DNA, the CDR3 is TGTGCCAGCAGCCGCTCGGGACAGGGCACCTACGAGCAGTACTTC. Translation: CASSRSGQGTYEQYF.

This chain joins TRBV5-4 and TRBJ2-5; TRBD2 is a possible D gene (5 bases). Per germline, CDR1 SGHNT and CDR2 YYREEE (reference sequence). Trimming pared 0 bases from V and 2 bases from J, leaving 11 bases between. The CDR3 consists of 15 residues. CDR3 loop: CASSLVGLSQETQYF. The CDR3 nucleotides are TGTGCCAGCAGCTTGGTAGGACTGTCACAAGAGACCCAGTACTTC.

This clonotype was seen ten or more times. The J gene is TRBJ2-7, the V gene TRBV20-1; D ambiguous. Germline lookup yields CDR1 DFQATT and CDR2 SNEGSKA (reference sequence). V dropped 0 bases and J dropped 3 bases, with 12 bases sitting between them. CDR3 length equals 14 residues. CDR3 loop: CSARDGRRFYEQYF. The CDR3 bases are TGCAGTGCTAGAGATGGCAGGCGTTTCTACGAGCAGTACTTC.

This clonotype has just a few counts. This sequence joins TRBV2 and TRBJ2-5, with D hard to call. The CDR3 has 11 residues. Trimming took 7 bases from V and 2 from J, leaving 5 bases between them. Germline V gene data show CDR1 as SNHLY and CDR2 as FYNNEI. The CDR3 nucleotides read TGTGCCAGCACCCAGCAAGAGACCCAGTACTTC. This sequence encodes CASTQQETQYF. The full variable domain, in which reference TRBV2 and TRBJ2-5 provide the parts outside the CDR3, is EPEVTQTPSHQVTQMGQEVILRCVPISNHLYFYWYRQILGQKVEFLVSFYNNEISEKSEIFDDQFSVERPDGSNFTLKIRSTKLEDSAMYFCASTQQETQYFGPGTRLLVL.

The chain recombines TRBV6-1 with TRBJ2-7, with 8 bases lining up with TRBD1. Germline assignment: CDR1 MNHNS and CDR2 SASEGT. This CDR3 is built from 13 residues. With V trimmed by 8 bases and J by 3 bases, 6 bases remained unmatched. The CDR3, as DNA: TGTGCCAGCGGACGCGGACAGGGCTACGAGCAGTACTTC. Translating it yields CASGRGQGYEQYF.

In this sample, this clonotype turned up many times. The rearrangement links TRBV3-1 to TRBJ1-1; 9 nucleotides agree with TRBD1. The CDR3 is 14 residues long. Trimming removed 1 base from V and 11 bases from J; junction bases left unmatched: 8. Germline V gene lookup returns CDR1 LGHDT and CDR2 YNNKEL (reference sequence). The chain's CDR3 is CASSQVWTGENAFF. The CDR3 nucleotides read TGTGCCAGCAGCCAAGTCTGGACAGGGGAAAATGCTTTCTTT.

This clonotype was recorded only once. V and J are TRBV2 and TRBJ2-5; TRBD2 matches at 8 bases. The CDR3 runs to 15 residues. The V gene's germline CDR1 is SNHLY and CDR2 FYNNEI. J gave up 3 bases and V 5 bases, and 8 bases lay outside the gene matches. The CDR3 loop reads CASSSTSGVKETQYF. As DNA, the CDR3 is TGTGCCAGCAGTTCTACTAGCGGAGTTAAAGAGACCCAGTACTTC.

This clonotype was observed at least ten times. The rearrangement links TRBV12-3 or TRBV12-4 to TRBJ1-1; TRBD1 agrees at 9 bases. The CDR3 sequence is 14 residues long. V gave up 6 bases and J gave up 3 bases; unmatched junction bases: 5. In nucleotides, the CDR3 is TGTGCCAGCAGAGGGACAGGGCTCCACACTGAAGCTTTCTTT. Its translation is CASRGTGLHTEAFF.

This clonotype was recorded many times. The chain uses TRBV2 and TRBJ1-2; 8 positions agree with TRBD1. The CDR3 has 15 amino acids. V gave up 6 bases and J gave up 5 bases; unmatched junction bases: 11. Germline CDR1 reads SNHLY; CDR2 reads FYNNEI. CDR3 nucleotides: TGTGCCAGCAGAGCTGGACAGGGTTTGGGATATGGCTACACCTTC. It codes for CASRAGQGLGYGYTF.

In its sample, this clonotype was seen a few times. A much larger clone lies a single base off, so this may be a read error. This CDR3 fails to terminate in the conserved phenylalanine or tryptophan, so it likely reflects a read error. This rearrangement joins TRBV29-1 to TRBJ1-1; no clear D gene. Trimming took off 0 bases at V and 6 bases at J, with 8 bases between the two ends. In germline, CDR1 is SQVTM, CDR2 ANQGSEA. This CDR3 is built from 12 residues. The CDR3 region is CSVEEGRAEAFV. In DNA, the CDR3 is TGCAGCGTTGAAGAAGGACGAGCTGAAGCTTTCGTT.

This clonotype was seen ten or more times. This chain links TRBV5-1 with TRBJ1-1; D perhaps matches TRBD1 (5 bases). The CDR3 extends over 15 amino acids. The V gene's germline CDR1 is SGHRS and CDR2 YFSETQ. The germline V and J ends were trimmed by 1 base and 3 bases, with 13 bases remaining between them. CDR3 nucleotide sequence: TGCGCCAGCAGCTTGTATTGGGGGAGCGACACTGAAGCTTTCTTT. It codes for CASSLYWGSDTEAFF.

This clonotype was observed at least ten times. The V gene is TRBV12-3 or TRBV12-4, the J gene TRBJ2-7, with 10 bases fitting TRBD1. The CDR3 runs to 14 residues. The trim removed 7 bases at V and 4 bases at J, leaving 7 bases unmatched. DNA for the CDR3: TGTGCCAGCATCCCGGGACAGGGGAGTTACGAGCAGTACTTC. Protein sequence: CASIPGQGSYEQYF.

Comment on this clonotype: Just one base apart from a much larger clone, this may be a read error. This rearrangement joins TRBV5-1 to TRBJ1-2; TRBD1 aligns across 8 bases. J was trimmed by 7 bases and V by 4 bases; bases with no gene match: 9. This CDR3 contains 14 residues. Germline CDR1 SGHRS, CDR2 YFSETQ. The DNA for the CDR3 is TGCGCCAGCAGCCTTGGACAGGGTTGGTGTGGCTACACCTTC. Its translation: CASSLGQGWCGYTF.

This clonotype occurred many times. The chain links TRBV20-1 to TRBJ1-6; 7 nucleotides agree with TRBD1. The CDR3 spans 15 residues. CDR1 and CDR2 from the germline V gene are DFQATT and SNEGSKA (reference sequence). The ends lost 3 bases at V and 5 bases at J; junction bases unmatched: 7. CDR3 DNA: TGCAGTGCTAGGCCTGAAGGGACAGATAATTCACCCCTCCACTTT. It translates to CSARPEGTDNSPLHF.

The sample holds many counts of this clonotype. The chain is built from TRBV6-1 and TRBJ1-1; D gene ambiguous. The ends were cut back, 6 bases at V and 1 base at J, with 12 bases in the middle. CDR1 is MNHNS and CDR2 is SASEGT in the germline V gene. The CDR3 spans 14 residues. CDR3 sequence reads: CASRAIGANTEAFF. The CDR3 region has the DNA TGTGCCAGCAGGGCGATTGGAGCGAACACTGAAGCTTTCTTT.

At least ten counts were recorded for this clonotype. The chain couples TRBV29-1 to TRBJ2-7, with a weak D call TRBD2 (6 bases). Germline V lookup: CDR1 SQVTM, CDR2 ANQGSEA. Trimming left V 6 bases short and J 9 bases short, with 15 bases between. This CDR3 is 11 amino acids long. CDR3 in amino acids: CSVSTIGGQYF. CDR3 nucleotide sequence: TGCAGCGTCTCCACAATCGGGGGGCAGTACTTC.

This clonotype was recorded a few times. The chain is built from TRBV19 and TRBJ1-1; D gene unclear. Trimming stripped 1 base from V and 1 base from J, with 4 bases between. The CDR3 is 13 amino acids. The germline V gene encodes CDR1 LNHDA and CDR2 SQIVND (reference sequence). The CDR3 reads CASSIARNTEAFF. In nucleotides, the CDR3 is TGTGCCAGTAGTATAGCCCGGAACACTGAAGCTTTCTTT.

DNA for the CDR3: TGTGCCAGCAGCCTTTTACAGGGGCCCAACTATGGCTACACCTTC. Translated, it gives CASSLLQGPNYGYTF. The J gene is TRBJ1-2, the V gene TRBV3-1, with 7 nucleotides matching TRBD1. V shed 4 bases, J shed 2 bases, and the junction held 7 bases outside the gene matches. CDR3 length: 15 amino acids. The V gene's germline CDR1 is LGHDT and CDR2 YNNKEL (reference sequence).